This T cell receptor (beta chain) was captured in a study of T-cell reconstitution after alpha-beta-depleted transplantation in children. A library of TCRbeta sequences, prepared with unique molecular identifiers, was generated. TCRdb reanalysed the PCR reads using MiXCR and keeps one entry per CDR3 protein. The sample shows around 270,000 distinct CDR3 sequences, about 7.3% of them seen only once. This clonotype was seen many times. The antigen remains unidentified. There are 16 residues in the CDR3. V shed 2 bases, J shed 3 bases, and the junction held 9 bases outside the gene matches. Per germline, CDR1 SGHAT and CDR2 FQNNGV. Study-wide results and caveats: By one year post-transplant, T-cell counts and diversity largely arose from T cells that were newly produced. Recipient T cells and thymic progenitors that survived were the source of the high TCRbeta diversity seen at day 60 in some patients. Several hundred expanded graft clones reportedly were the source of alpha-beta T cells about two months after transplant.

The chain combines TRBV11-2 with TRBJ2-7; 8 bases fit TRBD1. The origin of this receptor is a female patient aged 2-10 years who had a stem cell transplant for Fanconi anemia, so the T cells may come from the graft donor. The specimen comprised peripheral blood, sampled 360 days after TCRalphabeta/CD19-depleted stem cell transplant. DNA for the CDR3: TGTGCCAGCAGCTTAAATACTCGGGACAGGTTCTACGAGCAGTACTTC. Amino acid sequence: CASSLNTRDRFYEQYF.